What follows is one TCR beta chain and its context. The antigen it recognizes is unknown. There are no base qualities to consult, and no much larger clone falls within one base. The donors were healthy, HIV-negative adults who had no recently reported acute infections or vaccinations. All donors were Caucasian adults living in Nashville, Tennessee, USA. CD4+ T cells were enriched by magnetic negative selection; naive cells were then positively selected on CD45RA, and the negative fraction formed the memory subset. Blood was collected by leukapheresis, and PBMCs were isolated by Ficoll-Histopaque density gradient centrifugation and then cryopreserved in liquid nitrogen vapor phase. Purity and quantity of every magnetically sorted T cell population were checked by analytical flow cytometry. From each sorted fraction, genomic DNA was isolated and quantified by UV absorbance on a Nanodrop 2000c. Using the deep immunoSEQ assay, multiplex PCR amplified TCR CDR3 regions from genomic DNA. Extracted genomic DNA from each cell subset was distributed evenly across all wells of several immunoSEQ 96-well plates, and each plate was treated as a replicate. Each replicate PCR for sorted subsets received about 210 ng genomic DNA, equal to about 30,000 T cell genomes. Purified libraries were quantified with a Qubit 3.0 fluorometer, sized on a Bioanalyzer 2100, and re-quantified with the KAPA Library Quantification kit. Every immunoSEQ 96-well plate was sequenced on a separate single-read 150-cycle Illumina NextSeq 550 flow cell. Per the authors' processing: Because the immunoSEQ output held only junctional sequences and lacked quality scores, the filtering could not match the filtering applied to full-length reads. To assign V/J genes and CDR3, sequences were annotated against IMGT germline references using PyIR, a Python wrapper for IgBLAST v1.9. Reads were filtered out if the reads had weak V/J assignments (E-value above 1e-6), no CDR3, stop codons, out-of-frame junctions, or ambiguous translated residues. A V3J clonotype was defined by an identical inferred V gene, J gene, and CDR3 amino acid sequence. To compute the percentage overlap between repertoires, the number of shared unique clonotypes was divided by the size of the smaller repertoire. RTK rarefaction, the Chao1 estimator, and Recon v2.1 estimates of unobserved clonotypes were used to assess repertoire richness. Generation probabilities were computed with OLGA for all TCRbeta clonotypes obtained by the gDNA method from several donors. Here the immuneACCESS table is served through TCRdb, limited to in-frame sequences with V and J called. Missing clones are a known gap in these copies; in checked studies unresolved V genes cover under half, and the rest lacks a known reason. The V and J calls and clone size are taken from that table; D and trimming were inferred from the DNA. The sample table holds roughly 330,000 clones, of which roughly 70% were seen once. About 9.4% of the sample belongs to the ten largest clones.

Cut back by 5 bases and 5 bases, the V and J ends lie 16 bases apart. The CDR3 goes from the cysteine to the phenylalanine over 13 residues. The only DNA kept is the CDR3, 39 bases in frame from the first base. CDR1 and CDR2, per the germline V gene (reference sequence), are GTSNPN and SVGIG. This sample is drawn from a study of shared clonotypes between healthy human individuals (dated by TCRdb to 2020 to 2021). For context, the study as a whole: A couple of women and a few men aged 18 to 49 years were included in the cohort. Per donor, leukapheresis produced somewhere between about 0.85 and 8.9 billion PBMCs. To increase sequencing depth and limit assay-specific biases, different laboratories used diverse techniques to prepare libraries and sequence TCR repertoires. The study deeply sequenced blood TCR repertoires of five healthy adults to estimate repertoire size and the extent of clonotype sharing between individuals. For each donor, CD4 naive and CD4 memory were each given three plates, CD8 naive was given two plates, and CD8 memory was given one plate. Summary of the overall study and its limitations: The small number of donors limited the genetic and exposure-history diversity represented. Sampling was limited to blood, and TCR repertoires in tissue likely differ from TCR repertoires in blood. Compared with non-shared clonotypes, the clonotypes found in all four sorted-subset donors had higher generation probabilities. Approximately 5% of naive CD4, 3.5% of naive CD8, approximately 2.2% of memory CD4, and more than 0.35% of memory CD8 clonotypes were shared across a few donors. Pairwise subsampling indicated that sequencing depth was expected to affect the degree of clonotype sharing among donors. Rarefaction of sorted-subset datasets indicated incomplete sequencing despite the large sequencing depth. Larger estimated clonotype richness was generally found for naive subsets than for memory subsets.

Sequenced: memory CD4+ T cells sorted from blood. Explained via the paper, the cell subset or site label denotes: CD45RA-negative fraction. This receptor chain uses TRBV30 and TRBJ2-7, with the D gene possibly TRBD1 or TRBD2, each one fitting 5 bases. This sequence was found in a young man in good health. The nucleotides are TGTGCCTGGGGGATTGGGGGAGCTAACGAGCAGTACTTC. This yields the protein CAWGIGGANEQYF. Reference TRBV30 and TRBJ2-7 genes cover what lies past the CDR3, so the full variable domain is SQTIHQWPATLVQPVGSPLSLECTVEGTSNPNLYWYRQAAGRGLQLLFYSVGIGQISSEVPQNLSASRPQDRQFILSSKKLLLSDSGFYLCAWGIGGANEQYFGPGTRLTVT.